Presented here are 8 T cell receptor beta chains from one specimen sequenced in a study of B cell selection in AIRE deficiency. CD4+CD127+ cells were sorted as the conventional CD4 T cells. Assay used: immunoSEQ multiplex PCR; TCRdb lists only in-frame clones, some missing. Of about 23,000 clones in the sample, 95% to 98% were seen once. The material sequenced was conventional CD4+ T cells sorted from PBMCs. The receptor set was obtained from a human donor with AIRE deficiency.

This clone was recorded once. V gene TRBV6-1 combines with J gene TRBJ1-3, with D perhaps matching TRBD1 (6 bases). Per the germline V gene, CDR1 is MNHNS and CDR2 is SASEGT. V was trimmed by 3 bases and J by 0 bases, leaving 15 bases between them. The CDR3 is made up of 17 amino acids. CDR3 region: CASSDPGGHSSGNTIYF. The CDR3 nucleotides are TGTGCCAGCAGTGATCCTGGGGGCCATAGCTCTGGAAACACCATATATTTT.

The chain joins TRBV10-3 to TRBJ2-1, with TRBD2 as a possible D gene (5 bases). The CDR3 runs to 14 residues. V lost 8 bases to trimming and J lost 8 bases, with 19 bases between them. The germline CDR1 and CDR2 sequences are ENHRY and SYGVKD. In DNA form, the CDR3 reads TGTGCCATCTCAGGCGGTAAGGGAGTCGATGAGCAGTTCTTC. This sequence encodes CAISGGKGVDEQFF.

This chain joins TRBV7-9 and TRBJ2-1, with D uncertain. Trimming removed 5 bases at V and 0 bases at J, with 11 bases between. The CDR3 totals 15 residues. Germline V CDR1 and CDR2: SEHNR, FQNEAQ (reference sequence). The CDR3 spells CASSPIRASYNEQFF. DNA for the CDR3: TGTGCCAGCAGCCCAATTCGGGCCTCCTACAATGAGCAGTTCTTC.

This clone was seen once. This chain uses TRBV7-9 with TRBJ2-5; weak D call: TRBD2 (5 bases). Trimming took off 2 bases at V and 0 bases at J, with 10 bases between the two ends. This CDR3 is 15 amino acids long. Germline CDR1 is SEHNR and CDR2 is FQNEAQ (reference sequence). The CDR3 here is CASSLSRVYQETQYF. For the CDR3, the DNA is TGTGCCAGCAGCTTATCGCGGGTGTACCAAGAGACCCAGTACTTC.

CDR3 in DNA: TGTGCCAGCAGCTCTACAGGGGGTTTGGGTGAAGCTTTCTTT. Its protein product is CASSSTGGLGEAFF. The chain combines TRBV7-9 with TRBJ1-1; the match to TRBD1 covers 8 bases. Germline V gives CDR1 SEHNR, CDR2 FQNEAQ (reference sequence). The CDR3 consists of 14 residues. Losses at the gene ends were 4 bases for V and 7 bases for J; bases not matched to a gene: 8.

The chain couples TRBV21-1 to TRBJ1-5. TRBV21-1 is a known pseudogene. CDR3 length equals 15 residues. The chain's CDR3 is CASSKGAGGNQPQHF. The CDR3 DNA sequence: TGTGCCAGCAGCAAAGGCGCCGGGGGCAATCAGCCCCAGCATTTT.

The CDR3 coding sequence is TGTGCCAGTAGTGCTCGCCACGATCCGGGACTAGCGGGATACGAGCAGTACTTC. The encoded protein is CASSARHDPGLAGYEQYF. The chain joins TRBV19 to TRBJ2-7; 13 nucleotides match TRBD2. The ends lost 5 bases at V and 4 bases at J; junction bases unmatched: 14. This CDR3 comprises 18 residues. CDR1 LNHDA and CDR2 SQIVND come from the germline V gene (reference sequence).

V and J are TRBV28 and TRBJ1-5; D perhaps matches TRBD1 (6 bases). The CDR3 has 19 residues. Trimming pared 6 bases from V and 3 bases from J, leaving 27 bases between. The germline V gene has CDR1 MDHEN and CDR2 SYDVKM. CDR3: CASSAFGLTGRTINQPQHF. The CDR3 DNA sequence: TGTGCCAGCAGCGCCTTTGGTCTGACAGGACGAACAATCAATCAGCCCCAGCATTTT.